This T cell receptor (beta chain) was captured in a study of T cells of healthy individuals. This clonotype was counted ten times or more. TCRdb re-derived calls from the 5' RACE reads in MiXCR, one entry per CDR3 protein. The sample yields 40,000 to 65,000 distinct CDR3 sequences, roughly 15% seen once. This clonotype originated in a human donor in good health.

CDR3 amino acids: CASSLAQGARGYTF. The CDR3 coding sequence is TGTGCCAGCAGCTTAGCCCAGGGGGCCAGAGGCTACACCTTC. This chain uses TRBV7-9 with TRBJ1-2; 8 bases agree with TRBD1. The CDR3 has 14 residues. V lost 0 bases and J lost 8; bases outside the gene matches: 5. The germline V gene encodes CDR1 SEHNR and CDR2 FQNEAQ (reference sequence).